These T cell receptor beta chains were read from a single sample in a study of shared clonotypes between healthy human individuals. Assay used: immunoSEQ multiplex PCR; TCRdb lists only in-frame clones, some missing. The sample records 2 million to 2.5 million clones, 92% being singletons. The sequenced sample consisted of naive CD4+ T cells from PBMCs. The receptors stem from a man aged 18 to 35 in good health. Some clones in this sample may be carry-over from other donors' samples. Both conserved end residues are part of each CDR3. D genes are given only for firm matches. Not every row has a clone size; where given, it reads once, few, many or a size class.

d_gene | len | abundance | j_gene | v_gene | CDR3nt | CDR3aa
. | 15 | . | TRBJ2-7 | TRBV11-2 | TGTGCCAGCAGCCCAAGCTGGGGGACATCCTACGAGCAGTACTTC | CASSPSWGTSYEQYF
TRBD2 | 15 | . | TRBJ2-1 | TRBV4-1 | TGCGCCAGCAGCCGTCCCCGGACTAGCAGGGATGAGCAGTTCTTC | CASSRPRTSRDEQFF
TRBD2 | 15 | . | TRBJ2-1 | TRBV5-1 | TGCGCCAGCAGCATACGGACTAGCGGCTACAATGAGCAGTTCTTC | CASSIRTSGYNEQFF
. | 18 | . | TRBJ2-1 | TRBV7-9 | TGTGCCAGCAGCTTACTCGGGGGCTGGGTAAAGGCCCACAATGAGCAGTTCTTC | CASSLLGGWVKAHNEQFF
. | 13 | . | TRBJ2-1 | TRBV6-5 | TGTGCCAGCAGTCCCCCAAGGGACAATGAGCAGTTCTTC | CASSPPRDNEQFF
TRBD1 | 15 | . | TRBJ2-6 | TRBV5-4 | TGTGCCAGCAGCCCGACAGGGGTAGGGGCCAACGTCCTGACTTTC | CASSPTGVGANVLTF
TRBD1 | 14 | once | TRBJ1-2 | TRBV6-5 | TGTGCCAGCAGTCGACAGGGGCAGGGCTATGGCTACACCTTC | CASSRQGQGYGYTF
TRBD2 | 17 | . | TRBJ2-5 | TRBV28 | TGTGCCAGCAGTTTCCCCCAAGAAGCGGGAGGGCCAGAGACCCAGTACTTC | CASSFPQEAGGPETQYF
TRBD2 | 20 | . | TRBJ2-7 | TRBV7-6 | TGTGCCAGCAGCTTAGCGTGGGGGACTAGCGGGAGGGAAACGATCTACGAGCAGTACTTC | CASSLAWGTSGRETIYEQYF
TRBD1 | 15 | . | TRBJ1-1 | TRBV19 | TGTGCCAGTAGTGCGTCGTACAGGGGGTACACTGAAGCTTTCTTT | CASSASYRGYTEAFF
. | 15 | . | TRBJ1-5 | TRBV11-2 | TGTGCCAGCAGCCTACGTGGGGTTAGCAATCAGCCCCAGCATTTT | CASSLRGVSNQPQHF
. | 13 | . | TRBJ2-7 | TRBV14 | TGTGCCAGCAGCCGGACTACTAACGGCGAGCAGTACTTC | CASSRTTNGEQYF
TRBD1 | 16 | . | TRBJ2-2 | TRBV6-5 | TGTGCCAGCAGTTCTGCCGGGACAGTTCTTGCCGGGGAGCTGTTTTTT | CASSSAGTVLAGELFF